The next 18 T cell receptor beta chains were all read from a single sample in a study of blood T cell repertoires in COVID-19. Assay: immunoSEQ multiplex PCR; the TCRdb copy retains only in-frame clones and omits some. The sample has about 59,000 clones, 90% seen once. Source material: peripheral blood. These receptors were obtained from a man older than 75 with acute or convalescent COVID-19.

The rearrangement links TRBV15 to TRBJ2-3; the D gene is possibly TRBD1 (6 bases). The CDR3 has 14 amino acids. V lost 3 bases and J lost 0, with 7 bases in between. Germline V gene sequence: CDR1 LNHNV, CDR2 YYDKDF (reference sequence). The CDR3 DNA reads TGTGCCACCAGCAGGCAGGGGAGCACAGATACGCAGTATTTT. It encodes CATSRQGSTDTQYF.

The chain couples TRBV6-5 to TRBJ2-7; 7 positions match TRBD1. Germline lookup yields CDR1 MNHEY and CDR2 SVGAGI. J lost 1 base, V lost 6 bases, and 9 bases had no gene match. This CDR3 spans 15 amino acids. The CDR3 nucleotides are TGTGCCAGCAGAACCGGGACAGACCTTTCCTACGAGCAGTACTTC. Residues: CASRTGTDLSYEQYF.

The chain links TRBV25-1 to TRBJ1-5; D perhaps matches TRBD1 (6 bases). V gave up 5 bases and J gave up 4 bases, with 12 bases separating them. The germline V gene encodes CDR1 MGHDK and CDR2 SYGVNS. This CDR3 comprises 14 residues. The CDR3 sequence: CASSLGGGNQPQHF. CDR3 DNA: TGTGCCAGCAGTTTAGGGGGGGGAAATCAGCCCCAGCATTTT. The full variable domain, with the rest looked up from reference TRBV25-1 and TRBJ1-5, is EADIYQTPRYLVIGTGKKITLECSQTMGHDKMYWYQQDPGMELHLIHYSYGVNSTEKGDLSSESTVSRIRTEHFPLTLESARPSHTSQYLCASSLGGGNQPQHFGDGTRLSIL.

This clone occurred once. V is TRBV23-1 and J is TRBJ1-6, with D maybe TRBD1 (6 bases). TRBV23-1 is an ORF, and what it does is uncertain. This CDR3 is built from 16 residues. The V end lost 4 bases, the J end lost 2 bases, and 12 bases lay between the germline ends. CDR3: CASSLQGGPYNSPLHF. The CDR3 DNA sequence: TGCGCCAGCAGTCTGCAAGGGGGACCCTATAATTCACCCCTCCACTTT.

This clone is a singleton in its sample. The rearrangement joins TRBV3-1 (or the pseudogene TRBV3-2) to TRBJ2-1, with 9 bases matching TRBD2. The germline V gene encodes CDR1 LGHDT and CDR2 YNNKEL (reference sequence). The J segment lost 4 bases and the V segment lost 3 bases, leaving 4 bases of the junction unmatched. The CDR3 has 15 amino acids. The CDR3 sequence is CASSQRGGVYNEQFF. The DNA for the CDR3 is TGTGCCAGCAGCCAGCGGGGGGGGGTTTACAATGAGCAGTTCTTC.

This sequence joins TRBV7-6 and TRBJ2-2; D may be TRBD2 (6 bases). Trimming took off 5 bases at V and 5 bases at J, with 15 bases between the two ends. This CDR3 is 15 amino acids long. CDR1 is SGHVS, CDR2 FNYEAQ, per germline. CDR3 nucleotides: TGTGCCAGCAGCCGGGGGTTCCCGATTACCGGGGAGCTGTTTTTT. Translated: CASSRGFPITGELFF.

The V gene is TRBV6-5, the J gene TRBJ2-3, with D possibly TRBD1 on 5 matching bases. The CDR3 sequence is 13 residues long. V was cut by 6 bases and J by 4 bases, with 11 bases left in between. Germline lookup yields CDR1 MNHEY and CDR2 SVGAGI. DNA of the CDR3: TGTGCCAGCAGGGGGCTTGGGTCAGATACGCAGTATTTT. This encodes CASRGLGSDTQYF.

The chain's CDR3 is CASSQAGANTGELFF. In DNA, the CDR3 is TGTGCCAGCAGTCAAGCAGGGGCGAACACCGGGGAGCTGTTTTTT. The rearrangement links TRBV6-2 or TRBV6-3 to TRBJ2-2, with D possibly matching TRBD1 (6 bases). Trimming cost V 5 bases and J 0 bases, with 10 bases left between them. Germline loops: CDR1 MNHEY, CDR2 SVGEGT. This CDR3 region has 15 residues.

The chain couples TRBV12-3 or TRBV12-4 to TRBJ2-4; D gene ambiguous. V was shortened by 7 bases and J by 2 bases, with 9 bases between the two germline ends. This CDR3 has 13 residues. The CDR3 protein is CASTPGTKNIQYF. The CDR3, as DNA: TGTGCCAGCACCCCGGGTACCAAAAACATTCAGTACTTC.

This clone was counted between two and nine times. The rearrangement links TRBV10-3 to TRBJ2-7; 11 positions match TRBD1. Per the germline V gene, CDR1 is ENHRY and CDR2 is SYGVKD. Unmatched junction bases numbered 8, after V lost 8 bases and J lost 5 bases. This CDR3 contains 14 residues. The CDR3 reads CAISTGQGVNEQYF. The DNA of the CDR3 is TGTGCCATCTCCACGGGACAGGGGGTCAACGAGCAGTACTTC.

The V gene is TRBV4-2, the J gene TRBJ2-3, with 14 nucleotides matching TRBD2. J gave up 5 bases and V 1 base, and 8 bases lay outside the gene matches. Germline CDR1 is LGHNA and CDR2 is YNFKEQ. The CDR3 sequence is 18 residues long. The CDR3, as DNA: TGTGCCAGCAGCCAAGGGAGACTAGCGGGGGGGCTGGAAGATACGCAGTATTTT. It codes for CASSQGRLAGGLEDTQYF.

V and J are TRBV5-1 and TRBJ1-6, with D possibly TRBD1 on 6 matching bases. The V gene's germline CDR1 is SGHRS and CDR2 YFSETQ. V gave up 2 bases and J gave up 7 bases, with 10 bases separating them. The CDR3 loop spans 14 amino acids. The CDR3 coding sequence is TGCGCCAGCAGCTTCGGCAGGGGAAATTCACCCCTCCACTTT. Protein: CASSFGRGNSPLHF.

As DNA, the CDR3 is TGTGCCAGCAGCAAACCCACACAGGGGGGTCCTGAAGCTTTCTTT. Translating it yields CASSKPTQGGPEAFF. V gene TRBV5-4 combines with J gene TRBJ1-1; TRBD1 aligns across 8 bases. Germline values: CDR1 SGHNT, CDR2 YYREEE (reference sequence). The CDR3 is made up of 15 amino acids. V lost 4 bases to trimming and J lost 6 bases; unmatched junction nucleotides: 11.

The chain recombines TRBV6-5 with TRBJ2-7; 7 bases are a match to TRBD1. J was trimmed by 0 bases and V by 0 bases; bases with no gene match: 5. CDR3 length: 16 residues. Germline V gives CDR1 MNHEY, CDR2 SVGAGI. CDR3 DNA: TGTGCCAGCAGTTACTCAGGGACAGCAAGCTCCTACGAGCAGTACTTC. Amino acids: CASSYSGTASSYEQYF.

V is TRBV5-3 and J is TRBJ2-5, with D maybe TRBD2 (6 bases). TRBV5-3 is an ORF, and what it does is uncertain. This CDR3 has 12 residues. V lost 7 bases, J lost 3 bases, and 10 bases lay in between. The CDR3, as DNA: TGTGCCAGAGTCGGGGGAAAAGAGACCCAGTACTTC. Its protein is CARVGGKETQYF.

The chain joins TRBV27 to TRBJ1-1; 8 nucleotides match TRBD1. In germline, CDR1 is MNHEY, CDR2 SMNVEV (reference sequence). With 8 bases clipped from V and 4 bases from J, the junction kept 12 bases outside the gene matches. This CDR3 has 15 residues. CDR3 coding DNA: TGTGCCAGCGGCCTATCAGGGGGCGTGGGCACTGAAGCTTTCTTT. Translation gives CASGLSGGVGTEAFF.

The rearrangement links TRBV6-5 to TRBJ2-4, with 7 bases matching TRBD1. Per germline, CDR1 MNHEY and CDR2 SVGAGI. This CDR3 spans 14 amino acids. The V and J ends lost 8 bases and 7 bases, in that order; junction bases with no gene match: 11. CDR3 in amino acids: CASGAGTVANIQYF. The CDR3 coding sequence is TGTGCCAGCGGCGCCGGGACAGTCGCGAACATTCAGTACTTC.

The chain employs TRBV18 and TRBJ2-1; 9 bases align to TRBD1. The CDR3 is 15 amino acids. Germline CDR1 and CDR2: KGHSH and LQKENI. Trimming took 2 bases from V and 10 from J; bases not matched to a gene: 9. The CDR3 is CASSPNLQGAWEQFF. For the CDR3, the DNA is TGTGCCAGCTCACCAAATTTACAGGGGGCTTGGGAGCAGTTCTTC.